Following are 20 T cell receptor beta chains from one sample sequenced in a study of T-cell memory formation after mild COVID-19. TCRdb reprocessed the 5' RACE reads with MiXCR, giving one entry per CDR3 protein. The sample yields about 340,000 distinct CDR3 sequences, 10% to 15% seen once. The sequenced material came from PBMCs or a T cell subset sorted from them (not recorded which). The receptors derive from a man between 18 and 29 years old who had mild COVID-19 (a few samples of this study predate the infection). Cell type and time point are not known.

In this sample, this clonotype turned up a few times. The rearrangement joins TRBV6-2 or TRBV6-3 to TRBJ2-5; D might be TRBD2 (6 bases). Germline V CDR1 and CDR2: MNHEY, SVGEGT. CDR3 length: 12 residues. V lost 6 bases and J 9 bases, leaving 14 bases between the germline ends. In nucleotides, the CDR3 is TGTGCCAGCAGGAGGGGACTGCAGCCCCAGTACTTC. Its protein product is CASRRGLQPQYF.

This clonotype was counted many times. V and J are TRBV13 and TRBJ2-3, with D possibly being TRBD2 (5 bases). The CDR3 length is 16 residues. Trimming cost V 5 bases and J 2 bases, with 17 bases left between them. The V gene's germline CDR1 is PRHDT and CDR2 FYEKMQ (reference sequence). The CDR3 bases are TGTGCCAGCAGCCCCCTCCGGGAAACCACCACAGATACGCAGTATTTT. Amino acid sequence: CASSPLRETTTDTQYF. The whole variable domain, filled in from reference TRBV13 and TRBJ2-3, reads AAGVIQSPRHLIKEKRETATLKCYPIPRHDTVYWYQQGPGQDPQFLISFYEKMQSDKGSIPDRFSAQQFSDYHSELNMSSLELGDSALYFCASSPLRETTTDTQYFGPGTRLTVL.

V and J are TRBV5-1 and TRBJ1-1, with D perhaps matching TRBD1 (6 bases). Germline V CDR1 and CDR2: SGHRS, YFSETQ. Trimming removed 0 bases at V and 5 bases at J, with 11 bases between. The CDR3 runs 14 residues. CDR3 bases: TGCGCCAGCAGCTTGGAAGGGGGAGTGACTGAAGCTTTCTTT. The encoded protein is CASSLEGGVTEAFF.

This chain joins TRBV7-2 and TRBJ2-5; TRBD1 matches 9 bases. The CDR3 runs 15 residues. The J segment lost 2 bases and the V segment lost 5 bases, leaving 6 bases of the junction unmatched. CDR1 SGHTA and CDR2 FQGNSA come from the germline V gene. CDR3 region: CASSINRGPQETQYF. As DNA, the CDR3 is TGTGCCAGCAGCATCAACAGGGGGCCGCAAGAGACCCAGTACTTC.

The V and J genes are TRBV10-3 and TRBJ2-3, with TRBD2 identical over 12 bases. Germline V gives CDR1 ENHRY, CDR2 SYGVKD. Trimming took 2 bases from V and 4 from J; bases not matched to a gene: 7. The CDR3 spans 17 residues. CDR3 nucleotide sequence: TGTGCCATCAGTGAGCCACGACTAGCGGGGGCGGCAGATACGCAGTATTTT. This sequence encodes CAISEPRLAGAADTQYF.

This clonotype was counted at least ten times. The J gene is TRBJ2-7, the V gene TRBV6-1, with D tentatively TRBD1 or TRBD2 (5 bases each). CDR3 length equals 15 residues. CDR1 is MNHNS, CDR2 SASEGT, per germline. The V and J ends lost 2 bases and 1 base respectively, with 12 bases between them. The CDR3 DNA is TGTGCCAGCAGTGAACTCCGGGACGGGTCCTACGAGCAGTACGTC. Residues: CASSELRDGSYEQYV.

The rearrangement uses TRBV4-3 and TRBJ2-3; 9 bases map to TRBD2. Per germline, CDR1 LGHNA and CDR2 YSLEER. Trimming at V came to 2 bases and at J to 1 base, leaving 1 base not matched to a gene. This CDR3 has 15 residues. CDR3 nucleotides: TGCGCCAGCAGCCAATCTAGCGGGGGCACAGATACGCAGTATTTT. Its translation: CASSQSSGGTDTQYF.

The sample holds many counts of this clonotype. The rearrangement links TRBV5-6 to TRBJ1-5, with D hard to call. Trimming shortened V by 4 bases and J by 4 bases, and 12 bases separated the two germline ends. Per the germline V gene, CDR1 is SGHDT and CDR2 is YYEEEE. The CDR3 has 14 amino acids. Here the CDR3 reads CASSLARRNQPQHF. The CDR3 DNA reads as TGTGCCAGCAGCCTCGCACGCAGGAATCAGCCCCAGCATTTT.

In its sample, this clonotype was seen a few times. CDR3 bases: TGTGCCAGCAGCGCACCGGGGAACACCGGGGAGCTGTTTTTT. The encoded protein is CASSAPGNTGELFF. The J gene is TRBJ2-2, the V gene TRBV7-2, with D unclear. CDR3 length: 14 amino acids. Trimming removed 5 bases at V and 1 base at J, with 8 bases between. CDR1 and CDR2 from the germline V gene are SGHTA and FQGNSA.

This clonotype was found once. The chain uses TRBV6-5 and TRBJ1-1, with TRBD1 matching over 9 bases. Germline loops: CDR1 MNHEY, CDR2 SVGAGI. J lost 10 bases, V lost 6 bases, and 9 bases had no gene match. The CDR3 spans 13 residues. The CDR3 loop is CASRPDRGRRAFF. The CDR3 DNA follows: TGTGCCAGCAGACCGGACAGGGGCCGGAGAGCTTTCTTT.

The rearrangement links TRBV28 to TRBJ2-2; D gene ambiguous. The germline V gene has CDR1 MDHEN and CDR2 SYDVKM. The ends were cut back, 5 bases at V and 0 bases at J, with 7 bases in the middle. This CDR3 contains 14 residues. DNA for the CDR3: TGTGCCAGCAGTCCCCCAACGAACACCGGGGAGCTGTTTTTT. Protein sequence: CASSPPTNTGELFF.

This clonotype has more than one count but fewer than ten. The rearrangement uses TRBV11-2 and TRBJ2-3; D unresolved. The CDR3 is 17 residues long. V lost 4 bases, J lost 0 bases, and 17 bases lay in between. Germline CDR1 and CDR2: SGHAT and FQNNGV. The DNA of the CDR3 is TGTGCCAGCAGCTCTACTGTGCTCTCGTCTAGCACAGATACGCAGTATTTT. Translated, it gives CASSSTVLSSSTDTQYF.

CDR3 sequence (DNA): TGCAGTGCTAGTGGTCGTTCGGACAATGAGCAGTTCTTC. Its protein product is CSASGRSDNEQFF. This chain connects TRBV20-1 to TRBJ2-1; D not certain. CDR1 is DFQATT, CDR2 SNEGSKA, per germline (reference sequence). V was pared by 3 bases and J by 5 bases, with 11 bases between. This CDR3 spans 13 amino acids.

This clonotype was counted a few times. J is TRBJ1-2 and V is TRBV7-8; no firm D call. The V gene's germline CDR1 is SGHVS and CDR2 FQNEAQ. The CDR3 length is 14 residues. The ends were cut back, 5 bases at V and 4 bases at J, with 14 bases in the middle. In DNA, the CDR3 is TGTGCCAGCAGCCCCGGGCCCGGGAGCTATGGCTACACCTTC. Amino acids: CASSPGPGSYGYTF.

V gene TRBV29-1 combines with J gene TRBJ2-2, with TRBD2 matching 9 bases. Germline lookup yields CDR1 SQVTM and CDR2 ANQGSEA. Unmatched junction bases numbered 7, after V lost 4 bases and J lost 4 bases. This CDR3 has 15 residues. The CDR3, as DNA: TGCAGCGTTGTAATTCCGCGGGGGGGCACCGGGGAGCTGTTTTTT. This translates into CSVVIPRGGTGELFF.

This rearrangement joins TRBV28 to TRBJ2-7; D is tentatively TRBD1 or TRBD2 (5 bases each). The CDR3 is 14 residues long. Trimming shortened V by 4 bases and J by 6 bases, and 16 bases separated the two germline ends. In germline, CDR1 is MDHEN, CDR2 SYDVKM. The DNA of the CDR3 is TGTGCCAGCAGTTACCAGGCTAGCAGGGCCGAGCAGTACGTC. It codes for CASSYQASRAEQYV.

This clonotype was observed at least ten times. The chain has TRBV5-1 and TRBJ1-1; D might be TRBD1 (5 bases). V lost 4 bases, J lost 3 bases, and 10 bases lay in between. Germline V gene data show CDR1 as SGHRS and CDR2 as YFSETQ. This CDR3 has 13 residues. CDR3 in amino acids: CASSRQGDTEAFF. The CDR3, as DNA: TGCGCCAGCAGCCGCCAGGGTGACACTGAAGCTTTCTTT.

This sequence joins TRBV9 and TRBJ2-5; D not certain. The CDR3 contains 15 residues. Per germline, CDR1 SGDLS and CDR2 YYNGEE. V was shortened by 0 bases and J by 3 bases, with 12 bases between the two germline ends. DNA of the CDR3: TGTGCCAGCAGCGTAGACTTTAGTCCTAAAGAGACCCAGTACTTC. This translates into CASSVDFSPKETQYF.

The chain's CDR3 is CSTGVPRPAFF. The CDR3 DNA is TGCAGTACTGGAGTTCCTCGTCCCGCTTTCTTT. V is TRBV20-1 and J is TRBJ1-1; no reliable D call. The CDR3 is 11 amino acids. CDR1 is DFQATT and CDR2 is SNEGSKA in the germline V gene (reference sequence). V lost 8 bases, J lost 11 bases, and 18 bases lay in between.

The chain recombines TRBV19 with TRBJ2-2; 8 bases agree with TRBD1. Looked up from germline, CDR1 is LNHDA and CDR2 is SQIVND (reference sequence). The V segment lost 7 bases and the J segment 1 base; nucleotides outside the gene matches: 5. The CDR3 is made up of 15 amino acids. The CDR3 DNA follows: TGTGCCAGTAACCGCGGGACAGGGAACACCGGGGAGCTGTTTTTT. Encoded protein: CASNRGTGNTGELFF.